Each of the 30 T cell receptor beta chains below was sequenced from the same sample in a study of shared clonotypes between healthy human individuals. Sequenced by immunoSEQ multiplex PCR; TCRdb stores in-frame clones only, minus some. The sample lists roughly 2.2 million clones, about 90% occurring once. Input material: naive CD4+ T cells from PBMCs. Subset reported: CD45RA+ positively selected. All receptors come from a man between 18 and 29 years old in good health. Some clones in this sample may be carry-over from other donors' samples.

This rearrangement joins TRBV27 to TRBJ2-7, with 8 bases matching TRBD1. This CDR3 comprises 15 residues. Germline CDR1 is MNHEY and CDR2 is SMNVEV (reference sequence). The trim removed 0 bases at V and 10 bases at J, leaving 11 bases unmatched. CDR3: CASSLSSDRAYGQYF. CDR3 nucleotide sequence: TGTGCCAGCAGTTTATCTTCGGACAGGGCTTACGGTCAGTACTTC.

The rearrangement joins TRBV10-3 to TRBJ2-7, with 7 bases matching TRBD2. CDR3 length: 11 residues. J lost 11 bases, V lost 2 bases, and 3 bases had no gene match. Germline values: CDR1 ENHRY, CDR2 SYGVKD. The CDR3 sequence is CAISEGGDKYF. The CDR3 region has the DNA TGTGCCATCAGTGAGGGGGGGGATAAGTACTTC.

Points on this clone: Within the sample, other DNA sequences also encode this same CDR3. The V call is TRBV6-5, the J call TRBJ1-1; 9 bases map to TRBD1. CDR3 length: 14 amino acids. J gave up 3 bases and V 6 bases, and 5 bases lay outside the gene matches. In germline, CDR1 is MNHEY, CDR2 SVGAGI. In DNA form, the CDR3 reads TGTGCCAGCAGACCTGGACAGGGGTACACTGAAGCTTTCTTT. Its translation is CASRPGQGYTEAFF.

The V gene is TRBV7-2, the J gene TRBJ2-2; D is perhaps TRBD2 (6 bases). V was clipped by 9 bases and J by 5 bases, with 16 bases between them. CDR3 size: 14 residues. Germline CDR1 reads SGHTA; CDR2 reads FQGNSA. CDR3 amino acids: CASESGSGTGELFF. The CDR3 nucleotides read TGTGCCAGTGAGTCCGGGAGTGGTACCGGGGAGCTGTTTTTT.

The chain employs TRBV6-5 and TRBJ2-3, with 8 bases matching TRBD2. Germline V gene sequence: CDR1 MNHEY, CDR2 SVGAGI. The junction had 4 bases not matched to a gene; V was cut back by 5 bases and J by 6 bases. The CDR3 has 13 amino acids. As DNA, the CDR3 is TGTGCCAGCAGTGTCGGGAGGGGGGATACGCAGTATTTT. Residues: CASSVGRGDTQYF.

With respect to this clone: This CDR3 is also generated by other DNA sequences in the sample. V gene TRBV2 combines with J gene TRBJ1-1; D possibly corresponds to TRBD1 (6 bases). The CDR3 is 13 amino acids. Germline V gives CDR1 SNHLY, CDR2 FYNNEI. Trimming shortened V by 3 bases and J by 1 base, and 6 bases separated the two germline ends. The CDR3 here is CASSEDRNTEAFF. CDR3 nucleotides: TGTGCCAGCAGTGAGGACAGGAACACTGAAGCTTTCTTT.

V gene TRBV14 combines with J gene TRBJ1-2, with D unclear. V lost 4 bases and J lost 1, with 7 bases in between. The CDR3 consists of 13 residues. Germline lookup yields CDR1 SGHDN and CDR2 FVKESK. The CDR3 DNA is TGTGCCAGCAGCCGGAGTTTTAACTATGGCTACACCTTC. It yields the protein CASSRSFNYGYTF.

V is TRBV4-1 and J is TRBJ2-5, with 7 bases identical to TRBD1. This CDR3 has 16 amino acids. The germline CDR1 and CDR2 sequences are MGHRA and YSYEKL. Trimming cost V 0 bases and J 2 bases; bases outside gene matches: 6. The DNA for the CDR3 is TGCGCCAGCAGCCAAGAGTCGGGACAGCTACAAGAGACCCAGTACTTC. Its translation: CASSQESGQLQETQYF.

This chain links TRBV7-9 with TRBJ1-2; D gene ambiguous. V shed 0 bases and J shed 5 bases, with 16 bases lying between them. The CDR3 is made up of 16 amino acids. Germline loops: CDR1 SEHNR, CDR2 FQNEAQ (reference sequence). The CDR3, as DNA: TGTGCCAGCAGCTTAGCGTGGGCCCGGACGAGTTATGGCTACACCTTC. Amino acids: CASSLAWARTSYGYTF.

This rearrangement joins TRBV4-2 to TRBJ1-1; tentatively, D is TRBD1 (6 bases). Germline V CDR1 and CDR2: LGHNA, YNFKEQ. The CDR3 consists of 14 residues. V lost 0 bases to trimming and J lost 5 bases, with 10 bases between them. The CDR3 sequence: CASSQDDRTTEAFF. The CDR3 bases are TGTGCCAGCAGCCAAGACGACAGGACTACTGAAGCTTTCTTT.

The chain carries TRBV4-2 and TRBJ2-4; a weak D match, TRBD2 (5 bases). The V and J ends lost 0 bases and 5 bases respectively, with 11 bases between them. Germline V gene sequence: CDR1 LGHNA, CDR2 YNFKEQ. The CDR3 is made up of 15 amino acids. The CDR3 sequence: CASSQDLAPQNIQYF. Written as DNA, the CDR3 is TGTGCCAGCAGCCAAGATCTAGCCCCCCAAAACATTCAGTACTTC.

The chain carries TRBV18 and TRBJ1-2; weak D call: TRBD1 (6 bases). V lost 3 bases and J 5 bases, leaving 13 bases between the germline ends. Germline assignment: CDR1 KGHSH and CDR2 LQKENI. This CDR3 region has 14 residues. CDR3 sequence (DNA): TGTGCCAGCTCACCGGGAACAGGGACTTATGGCTACACCTTC. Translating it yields CASSPGTGTYGYTF.

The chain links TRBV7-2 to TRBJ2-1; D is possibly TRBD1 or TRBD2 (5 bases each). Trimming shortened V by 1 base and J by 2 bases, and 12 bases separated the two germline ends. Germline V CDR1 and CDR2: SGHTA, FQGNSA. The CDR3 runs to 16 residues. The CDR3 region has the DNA TGTGCCAGCAGCTTAGTCGGGTGGGACGCCTACAATGAGCAGTTCTTC. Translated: CASSLVGWDAYNEQFF.

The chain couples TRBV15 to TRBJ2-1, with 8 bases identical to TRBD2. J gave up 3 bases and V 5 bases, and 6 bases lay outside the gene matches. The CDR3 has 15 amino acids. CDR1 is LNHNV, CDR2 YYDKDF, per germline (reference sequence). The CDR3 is CATSRTSGHYNEQFF. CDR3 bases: TGTGCCACCAGCCGAACTAGCGGACACTACAATGAGCAGTTCTTC.

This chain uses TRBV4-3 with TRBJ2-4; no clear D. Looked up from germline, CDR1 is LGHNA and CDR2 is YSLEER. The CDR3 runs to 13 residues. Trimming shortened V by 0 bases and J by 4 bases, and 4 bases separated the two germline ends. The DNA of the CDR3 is TGCGCCAGCAGCCAAGAGAGTAAAAACATTCAGTACTTC. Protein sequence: CASSQESKNIQYF.

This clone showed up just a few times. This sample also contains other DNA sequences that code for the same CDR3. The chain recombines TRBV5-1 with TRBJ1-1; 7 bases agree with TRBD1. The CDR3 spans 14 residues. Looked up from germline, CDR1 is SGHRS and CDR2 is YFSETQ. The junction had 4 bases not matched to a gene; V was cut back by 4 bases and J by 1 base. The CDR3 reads CASSLGTANTEAFF. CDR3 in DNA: TGCGCCAGCAGCCTCGGGACAGCGAACACTGAAGCTTTCTTT.

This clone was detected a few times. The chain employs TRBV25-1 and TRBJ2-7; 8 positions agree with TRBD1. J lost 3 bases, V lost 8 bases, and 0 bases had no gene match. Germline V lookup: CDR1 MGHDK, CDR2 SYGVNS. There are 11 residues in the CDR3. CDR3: CASDRGYEQYF. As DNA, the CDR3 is TGTGCCAGCGACAGGGGCTACGAGCAGTACTTC.

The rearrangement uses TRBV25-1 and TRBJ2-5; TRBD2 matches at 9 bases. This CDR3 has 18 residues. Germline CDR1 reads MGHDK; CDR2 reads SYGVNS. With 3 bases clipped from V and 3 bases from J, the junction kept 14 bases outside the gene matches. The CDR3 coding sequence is TGTGCCAGCAGTGACCGAGAACCGGGACTAGCAACAAAAGAGACCCAGTACTTC. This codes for CASSDREPGLATKETQYF.

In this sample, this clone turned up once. CDR3 nucleotides: TGCGCCAGCAGCCAAAGGACTACTTGGGGGGAGCAGTTCTTC. Encoded protein: CASSQRTTWGEQFF. This chain connects TRBV4-3 to TRBJ2-1, with D maybe TRBD2 (6 bases). The V gene lost 2 bases and the J gene lost 10 bases, with 15 bases spanning the gap. This CDR3 has 14 amino acids. In germline, CDR1 is LGHNA, CDR2 YSLEER.

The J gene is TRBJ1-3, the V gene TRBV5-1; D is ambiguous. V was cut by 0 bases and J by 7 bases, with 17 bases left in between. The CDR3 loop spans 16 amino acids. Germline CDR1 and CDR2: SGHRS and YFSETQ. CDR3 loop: CASSLGPTGSTNTIYF. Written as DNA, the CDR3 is TGCGCCAGCAGCTTGGGACCAACCGGGAGCACCAACACCATATATTTT.

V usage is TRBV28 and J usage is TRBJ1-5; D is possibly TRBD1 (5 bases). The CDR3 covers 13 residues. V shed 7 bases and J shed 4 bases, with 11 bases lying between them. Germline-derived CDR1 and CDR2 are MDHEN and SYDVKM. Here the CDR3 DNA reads TGTGCCAGCATACGGGGGAGGAATCAGCCCCAGCATTTT. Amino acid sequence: CASIRGRNQPQHF.

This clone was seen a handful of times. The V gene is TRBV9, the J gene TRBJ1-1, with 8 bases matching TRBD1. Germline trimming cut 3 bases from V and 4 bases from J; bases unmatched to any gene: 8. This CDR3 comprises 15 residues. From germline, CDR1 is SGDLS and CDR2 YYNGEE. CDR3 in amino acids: CASSGTGQGRTEAFF. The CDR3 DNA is TGTGCCAGCAGCGGTACCGGACAGGGCCGCACTGAAGCTTTCTTT.

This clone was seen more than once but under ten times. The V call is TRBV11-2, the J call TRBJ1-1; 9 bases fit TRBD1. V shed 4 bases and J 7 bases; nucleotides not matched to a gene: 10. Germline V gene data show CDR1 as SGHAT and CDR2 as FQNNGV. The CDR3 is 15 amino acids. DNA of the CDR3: TGTGCCAGCAGCTCCATCCGGGACAGGGCTAATGAAGCTTTCTTT. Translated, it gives CASSSIRDRANEAFF. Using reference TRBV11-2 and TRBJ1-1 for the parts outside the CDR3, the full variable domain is EAGVAQSPRYKIIEKRQSVAFWCNPISGHATLYWYQQILGQGPKLLIQFQNNGVVDDSQLPKDRFSAERLKGVDSTLKIQPAKLEDSAVYLCASSSIRDRANEAFFGQGTRLTVV.

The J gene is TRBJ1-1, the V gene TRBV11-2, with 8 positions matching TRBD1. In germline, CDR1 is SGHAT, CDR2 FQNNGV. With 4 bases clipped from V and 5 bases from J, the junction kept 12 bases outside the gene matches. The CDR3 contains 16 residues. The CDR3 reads CASSSQGARVMTEAFF. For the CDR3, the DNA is TGTGCCAGCAGCTCCCAGGGGGCGCGGGTTATGACTGAAGCTTTCTTT.

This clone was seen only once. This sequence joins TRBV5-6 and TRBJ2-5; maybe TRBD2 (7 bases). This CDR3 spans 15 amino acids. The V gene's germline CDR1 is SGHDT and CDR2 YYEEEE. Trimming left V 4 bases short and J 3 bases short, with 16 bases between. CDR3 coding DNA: TGTGCCAGCAGCCCACTTGGGGGGGGCAAAGAGACCCAGTACTTC. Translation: CASSPLGGGKETQYF.

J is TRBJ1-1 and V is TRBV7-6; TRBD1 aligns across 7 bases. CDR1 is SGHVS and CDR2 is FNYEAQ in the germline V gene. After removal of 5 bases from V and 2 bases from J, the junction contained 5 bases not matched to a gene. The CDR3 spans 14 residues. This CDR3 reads CASSKGTANTEAFF. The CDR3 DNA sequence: TGTGCCAGCAGCAAAGGGACAGCTAACACTGAAGCTTTCTTT.

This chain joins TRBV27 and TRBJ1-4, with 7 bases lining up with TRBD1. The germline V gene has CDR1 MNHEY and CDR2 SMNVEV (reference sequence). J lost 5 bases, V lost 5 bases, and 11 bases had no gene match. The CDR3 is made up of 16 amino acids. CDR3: CASSPIGAGGNEKLFF. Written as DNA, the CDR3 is TGTGCCAGCAGTCCCATTGGCGCAGGGGGAAATGAAAAACTGTTTTTT.

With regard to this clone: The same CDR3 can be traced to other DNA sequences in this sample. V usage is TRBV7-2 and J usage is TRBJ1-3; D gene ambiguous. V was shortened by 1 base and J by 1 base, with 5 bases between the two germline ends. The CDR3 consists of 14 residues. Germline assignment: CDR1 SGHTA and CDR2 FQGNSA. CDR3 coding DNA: TGTGCCAGCAGCTTAGGGGTTTCTGGAAACACCATATATTTT. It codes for CASSLGVSGNTIYF.

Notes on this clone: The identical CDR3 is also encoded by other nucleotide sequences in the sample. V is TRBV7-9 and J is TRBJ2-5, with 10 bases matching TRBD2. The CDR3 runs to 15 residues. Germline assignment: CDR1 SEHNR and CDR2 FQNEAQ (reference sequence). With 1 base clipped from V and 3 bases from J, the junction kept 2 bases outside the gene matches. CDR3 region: CASSLVAGGKETQYF. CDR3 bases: TGTGCCAGCAGCTTAGTAGCGGGAGGCAAAGAGACCCAGTACTTC. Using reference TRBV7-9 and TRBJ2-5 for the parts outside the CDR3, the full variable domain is DTGVSQNPRHKITKRGQNVTFRCDPISEHNRLYWYRQTLGQGPEFLTYFQNEAQLEKSRLLSDRFSAERPKGSFSTLEIQRTEQGDSAMYLCASSLVAGGKETQYFGPGTRLLVL.

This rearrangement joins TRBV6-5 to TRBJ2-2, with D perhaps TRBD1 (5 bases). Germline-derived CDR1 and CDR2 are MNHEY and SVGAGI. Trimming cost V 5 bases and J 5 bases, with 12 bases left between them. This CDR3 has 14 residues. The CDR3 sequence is CASSLRVGTGELFF. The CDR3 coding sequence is TGTGCCAGCAGTCTCAGGGTAGGGACCGGGGAGCTGTTTTTT.